Following are 7 T cell receptor beta chains from one sample sequenced in a study of shared clonotypes between healthy human individuals. Only in-frame clones appear in the TCRdb table, and some are missing; sequencing was by immunoSEQ multiplex PCR. In the table there are millions of clones, more than 90% of which are singletons. The sequencing sample was made of naive CD4+ T cells sorted from blood. Subset of the sample: CD45RA+ positively selected. The source of these receptors is a man aged 18 to 30 in good health.

The chain links TRBV4-1 to TRBJ1-4, with 11 bases matching TRBD1. In germline, CDR1 is MGHRA, CDR2 YSYEKL. The CDR3 consists of 16 residues. Trimming at V came to 0 bases and at J to 9 bases, leaving 6 bases not matched to a gene. CDR3 protein: CASSQDRDRGVKKLFF. The CDR3 coding sequence is TGCGCCAGCAGCCAAGATAGGGACAGGGGGGTAAAAAAACTGTTTTTT.

The rearrangement joins TRBV30 to TRBJ1-6, with unresolved D. Germline assignment: CDR1 GTSNPN and CDR2 SVGIG (reference sequence). The CDR3 contains 13 residues. With 4 bases removed from V and 7 bases from J, the gap between germline ends came to 11 bases. The CDR3 DNA reads as TGTGCCTGGACGGCGGCGCGGAATTCACCCCTCCACTTT. This codes for CAWTAARNSPLHF.

The V call is TRBV5-1, the J call TRBJ2-1, with TRBD2 identical over 13 bases. The CDR3 is 17 amino acids. V lost 4 bases to trimming and J lost 6 bases; unmatched junction nucleotides: 10. Per germline, CDR1 SGHRS and CDR2 YFSETQ. CDR3: CASSPTSGLAGPNEQFF. DNA for the CDR3: TGCGCCAGCAGCCCAACCTCGGGACTAGCGGGACCCAATGAGCAGTTCTTC.

The chain has TRBV6-5 and TRBJ1-1, with 8 bases that match TRBD1. The germline V gene encodes CDR1 MNHEY and CDR2 SVGAGI. CDR3 size: 11 residues. V trimming: 6 bases; J trimming: 11 bases; junction bases outside the gene matches: 5. The CDR3 loop reads CASRTGVGAFF. CDR3 sequence (DNA): TGTGCCAGCAGGACAGGGGTAGGGGCTTTCTTT.

The genes are TRBV9 and TRBJ2-2, with a tentative D call TRBD2 (6 bases). V shed 0 bases and J shed 7 bases, with 13 bases lying between them. Germline loops: CDR1 SGDLS, CDR2 YYNGEE. The CDR3 has 15 amino acids. The CDR3 region is CASSVEPTGVGELFF. The CDR3 DNA sequence: TGTGCCAGCAGCGTAGAGCCCACGGGGGTCGGGGAGCTGTTTTTT.

The rearrangement joins TRBV4-1 to TRBJ1-3, with D maybe TRBD1 (5 bases). Germline CDR1 and CDR2: MGHRA and YSYEKL. Trimming stripped 3 bases from V and 0 bases from J, with 15 bases between. CDR3 length: 17 residues. This CDR3 reads CASSHPLTESSGNTIYF. The CDR3 nucleotides are TGCGCCAGCAGCCACCCTCTGACAGAAAGCTCTGGAAACACCATATATTTT.

The V call is TRBV10-3, the J call TRBJ2-7, with 8 bases that match TRBD1. V trimming: 6 bases; J trimming: 6 bases; junction bases outside the gene matches: 7. This CDR3 comprises 13 residues. Germline lookup yields CDR1 ENHRY and CDR2 SYGVKD. The CDR3 coding sequence is TGTGCCATCAGACCAGGGGGCGAAACCGAGCAGTACTTC. It is translated as CAIRPGGETEQYF.